Listed here is a single T cell receptor beta chain. The CDR3 contains 13 residues. J was trimmed by 5 bases and V by 6 bases; bases with no gene match: 7. Looked up from germline, CDR1 is DFQATT and CDR2 is SNEGSKA (reference sequence). In building TCR beta libraries, iRepertoire HTBI primers were used together with Arm-PCR of CDR3 regions. MiXCR, run by TCRdb on the multiplex PCR reads, gives a single entry per CDR3 protein. Among approximately 400,000 distinct CDR3 sequences listed, about 20% were seen once. Time point meaning: persistent/refractory GD, antithyroid drugs over 5 years with positive TRAb. With RNA extracted from PBMCs as input, the TCR library was made. This record comes from a study of regulatory T cells in long-lasting Graves disease.

V gene TRBV20-1 combines with J gene TRBJ1-3; 7 bases match TRBD1. This sample comprised peripheral blood mononuclear cells (PBMCs), obtained when the disease was refractory, from a patient treated with antithyroid drugs. The source of this sequence is a female donor with Graves disease. The CDR3, as DNA: TGCAGTGCCTTGGACAGGACGAGAAACACCATATATTTT. It yields the protein CSALDRTRNTIYF.